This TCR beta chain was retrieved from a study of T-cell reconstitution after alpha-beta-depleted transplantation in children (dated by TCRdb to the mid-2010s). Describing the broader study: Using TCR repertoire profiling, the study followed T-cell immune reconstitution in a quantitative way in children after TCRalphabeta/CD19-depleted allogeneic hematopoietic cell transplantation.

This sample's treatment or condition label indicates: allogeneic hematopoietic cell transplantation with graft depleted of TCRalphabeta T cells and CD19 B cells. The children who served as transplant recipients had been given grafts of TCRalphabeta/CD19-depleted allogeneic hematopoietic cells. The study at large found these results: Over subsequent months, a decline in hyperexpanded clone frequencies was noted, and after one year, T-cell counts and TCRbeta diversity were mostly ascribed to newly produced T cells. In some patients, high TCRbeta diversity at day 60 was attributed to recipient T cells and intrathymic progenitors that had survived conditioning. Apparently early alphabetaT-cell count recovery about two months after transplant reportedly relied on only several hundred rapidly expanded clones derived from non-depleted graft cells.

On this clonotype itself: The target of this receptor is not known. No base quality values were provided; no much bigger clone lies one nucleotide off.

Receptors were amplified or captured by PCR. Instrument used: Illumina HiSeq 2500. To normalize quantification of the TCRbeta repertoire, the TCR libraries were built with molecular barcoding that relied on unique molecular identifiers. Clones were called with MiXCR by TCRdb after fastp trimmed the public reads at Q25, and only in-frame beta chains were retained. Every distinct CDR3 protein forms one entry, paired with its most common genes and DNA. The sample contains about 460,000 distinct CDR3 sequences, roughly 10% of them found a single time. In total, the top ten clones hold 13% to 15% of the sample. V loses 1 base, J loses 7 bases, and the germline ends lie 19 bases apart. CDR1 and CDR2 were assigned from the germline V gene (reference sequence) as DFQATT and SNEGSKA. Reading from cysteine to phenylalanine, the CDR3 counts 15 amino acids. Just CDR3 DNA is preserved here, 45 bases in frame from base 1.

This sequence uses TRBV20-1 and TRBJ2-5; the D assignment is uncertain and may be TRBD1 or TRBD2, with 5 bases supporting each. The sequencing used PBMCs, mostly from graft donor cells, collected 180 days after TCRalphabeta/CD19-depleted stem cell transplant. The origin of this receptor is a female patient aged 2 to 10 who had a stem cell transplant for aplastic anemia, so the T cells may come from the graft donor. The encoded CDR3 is CSARVSGREAGTQYF. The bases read TGCAGTGCTAGAGTGAGCGGCAGGGAAGCAGGGACCCAGTACTTC.